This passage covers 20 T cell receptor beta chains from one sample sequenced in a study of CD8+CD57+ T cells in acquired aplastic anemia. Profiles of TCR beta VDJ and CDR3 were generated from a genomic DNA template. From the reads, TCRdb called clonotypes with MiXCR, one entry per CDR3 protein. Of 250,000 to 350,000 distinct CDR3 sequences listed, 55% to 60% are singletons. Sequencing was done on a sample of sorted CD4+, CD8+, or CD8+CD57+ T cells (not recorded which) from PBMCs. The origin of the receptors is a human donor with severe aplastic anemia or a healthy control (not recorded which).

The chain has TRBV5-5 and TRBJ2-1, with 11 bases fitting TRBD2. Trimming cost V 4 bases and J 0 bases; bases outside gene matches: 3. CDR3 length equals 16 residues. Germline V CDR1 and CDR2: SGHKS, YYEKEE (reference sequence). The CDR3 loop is CASSQGTSGSYNEQFF. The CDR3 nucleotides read TGTGCCAGCAGCCAAGGGACTAGCGGCTCCTACAATGAGCAGTTCTTC.

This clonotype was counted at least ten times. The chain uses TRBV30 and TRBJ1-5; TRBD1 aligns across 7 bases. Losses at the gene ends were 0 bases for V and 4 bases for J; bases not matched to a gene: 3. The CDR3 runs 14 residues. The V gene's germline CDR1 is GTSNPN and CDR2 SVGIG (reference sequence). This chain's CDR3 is CAWSVLQGNQPQHF. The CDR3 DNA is TGTGCCTGGAGTGTACTACAGGGGAATCAGCCCCAGCATTTT. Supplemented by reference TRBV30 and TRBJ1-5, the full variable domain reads SQTIHQWPATLVQPVGSPLSLECTVEGTSNPNLYWYRQAAGRGLQLLFYSVGIGQISSEVPQNLSASRPQDRQFILSSKKLLLSDSGFYLCAWSVLQGNQPQHFGDGTRLSIL.

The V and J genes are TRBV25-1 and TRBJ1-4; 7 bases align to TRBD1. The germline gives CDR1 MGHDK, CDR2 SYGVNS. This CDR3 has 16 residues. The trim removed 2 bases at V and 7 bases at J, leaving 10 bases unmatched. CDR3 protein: CASSEPKQGSAEKLFF. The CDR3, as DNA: TGTGCCAGCAGTGAACCAAAACAGGGGTCGGCTGAAAAACTGTTTTTT.

CDR3 sequence reads: CASRRTGDAGELFF. The CDR3 nucleotides read TGTGCCAGCAGAAGGACAGGGGATGCCGGGGAGCTGTTTTTT. The chain uses TRBV25-1 and TRBJ2-2; 9 bases map to TRBD1. The germline gives CDR1 MGHDK, CDR2 SYGVNS. This CDR3 region has 14 residues. V shed 6 bases, J shed 6 bases, and the junction held 5 bases outside the gene matches.

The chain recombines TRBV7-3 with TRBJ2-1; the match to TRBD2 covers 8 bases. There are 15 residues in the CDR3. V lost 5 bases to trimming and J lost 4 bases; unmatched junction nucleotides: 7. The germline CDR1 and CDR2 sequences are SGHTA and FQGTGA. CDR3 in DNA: TGTGCCAGCAGCACAGGACTAGCCCAATACAATGAGCAGTTCTTC. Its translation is CASSTGLAQYNEQFF.

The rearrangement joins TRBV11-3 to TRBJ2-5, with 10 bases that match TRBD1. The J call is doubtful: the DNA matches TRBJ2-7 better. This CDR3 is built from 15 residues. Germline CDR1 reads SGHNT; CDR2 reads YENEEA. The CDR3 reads CASSETGGAFYEQYF. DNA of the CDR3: TGTGCCAGCAGCGAGACAGGGGGCGCATTCTACGAGCAGTACTTC.

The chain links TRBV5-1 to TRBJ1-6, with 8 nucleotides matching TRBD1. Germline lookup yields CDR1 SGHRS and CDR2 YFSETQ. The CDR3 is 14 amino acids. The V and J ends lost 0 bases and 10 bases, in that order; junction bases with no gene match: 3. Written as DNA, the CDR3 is TGCGCCAGCAGCTTGGACAGGGGGAGGTCACCCCTCCACTTT. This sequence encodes CASSLDRGRSPLHF.

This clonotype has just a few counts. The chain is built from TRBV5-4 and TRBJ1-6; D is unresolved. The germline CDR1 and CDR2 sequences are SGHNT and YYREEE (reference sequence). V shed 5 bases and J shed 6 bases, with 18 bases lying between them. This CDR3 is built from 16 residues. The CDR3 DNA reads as TGTGCCAGCAGGCGTGGCGGGCCTCCGGGTAATTCACCCCTCCACTTT. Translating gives CASRRGGPPGNSPLHF.

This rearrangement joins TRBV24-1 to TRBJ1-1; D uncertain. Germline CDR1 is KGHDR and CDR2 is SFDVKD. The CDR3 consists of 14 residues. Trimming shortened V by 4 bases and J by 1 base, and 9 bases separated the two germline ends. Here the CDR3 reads CATSESRQNTEAFF. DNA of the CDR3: TGTGCCACCAGTGAAAGCCGACAGAACACTGAAGCTTTCTTT.

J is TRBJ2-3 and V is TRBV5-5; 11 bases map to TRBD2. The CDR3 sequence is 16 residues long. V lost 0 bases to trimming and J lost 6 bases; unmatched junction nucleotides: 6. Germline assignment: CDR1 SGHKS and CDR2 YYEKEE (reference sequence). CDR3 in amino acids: CASSLAASGGRDTQYF. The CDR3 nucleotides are TGTGCCAGCAGCTTGGCGGCTAGCGGGGGGAGGGATACGCAGTATTTT.

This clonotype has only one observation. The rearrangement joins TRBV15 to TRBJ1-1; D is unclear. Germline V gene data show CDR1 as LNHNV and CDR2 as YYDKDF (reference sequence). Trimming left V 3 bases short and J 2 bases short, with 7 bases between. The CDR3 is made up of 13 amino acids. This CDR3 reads CATSRLGNTEAFF. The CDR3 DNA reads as TGTGCCACCAGCAGGTTGGGAAACACTGAAGCTTTCTTT.

CDR3 amino acids: CASSLVLQGRNQPLHF. CDR3 nucleotides: TGTGCCAGCAGCTTAGTCCTACAGGGGAGGAATCAGCCCCTCCACTTT. The chain recombines TRBV7-9 with TRBJ1-6, with 7 positions matching TRBD1. Per the germline V gene, CDR1 is SEHNR and CDR2 is FQNEAQ (reference sequence). Trimming took 1 base from V and 13 from J; bases not matched to a gene: 13. The CDR3 is made up of 16 amino acids.

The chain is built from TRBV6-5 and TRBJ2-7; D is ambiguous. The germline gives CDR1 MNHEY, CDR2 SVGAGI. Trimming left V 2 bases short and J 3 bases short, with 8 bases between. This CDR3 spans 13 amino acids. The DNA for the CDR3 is TGTGCCAGCAGTTACCGAAGTGACTACGAGCAGTACTTC. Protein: CASSYRSDYEQYF.

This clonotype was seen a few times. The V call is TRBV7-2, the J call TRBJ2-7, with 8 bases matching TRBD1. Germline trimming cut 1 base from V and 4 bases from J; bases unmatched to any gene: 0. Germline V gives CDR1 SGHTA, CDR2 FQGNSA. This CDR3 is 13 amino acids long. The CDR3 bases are TGTGCCAGCAGCTTAGGGACAGGGTACGAGCAGTACTTC. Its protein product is CASSLGTGYEQYF.

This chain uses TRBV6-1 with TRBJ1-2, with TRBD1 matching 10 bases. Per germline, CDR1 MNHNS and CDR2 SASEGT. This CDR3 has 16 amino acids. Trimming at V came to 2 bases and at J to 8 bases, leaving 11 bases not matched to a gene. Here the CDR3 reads CASSESPGQGMVGYTF. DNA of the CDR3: TGTGCCAGCAGTGAATCACCGGGACAGGGGATGGTGGGCTACACCTTC.

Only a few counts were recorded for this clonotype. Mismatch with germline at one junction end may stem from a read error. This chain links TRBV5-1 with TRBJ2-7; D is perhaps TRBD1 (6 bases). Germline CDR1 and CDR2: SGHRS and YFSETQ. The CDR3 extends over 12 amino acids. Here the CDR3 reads CASSAQGYEQYF. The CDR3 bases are TGTGCCAGCAGCGCACAGGGTTACGAGCAGTACTTC.

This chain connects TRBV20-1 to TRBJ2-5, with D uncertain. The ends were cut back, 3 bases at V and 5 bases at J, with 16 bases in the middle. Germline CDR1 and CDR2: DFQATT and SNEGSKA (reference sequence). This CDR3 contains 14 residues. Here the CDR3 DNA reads TGCAGTGCTAGGTCGCGGATGGGTATGGAGACCCAGTACTTC. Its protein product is CSARSRMGMETQYF.

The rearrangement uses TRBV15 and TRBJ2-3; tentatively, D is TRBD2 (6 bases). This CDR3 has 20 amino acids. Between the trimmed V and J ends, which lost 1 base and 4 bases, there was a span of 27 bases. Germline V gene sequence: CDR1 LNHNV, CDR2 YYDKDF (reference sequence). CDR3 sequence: CATSRVLPRGGQTGSDTQYF. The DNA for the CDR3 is TGTGCCACCAGCAGAGTTCTCCCGAGGGGAGGCCAAACGGGGTCAGATACGCAGTATTTT.

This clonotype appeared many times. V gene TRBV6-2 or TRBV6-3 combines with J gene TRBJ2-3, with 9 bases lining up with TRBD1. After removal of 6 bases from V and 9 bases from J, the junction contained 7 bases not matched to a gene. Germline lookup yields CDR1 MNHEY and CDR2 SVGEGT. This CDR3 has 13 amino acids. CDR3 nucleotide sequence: TGTGCCAGCAGCTCACAGGGGACAGGGACGCAGTATTTT. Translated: CASSSQGTGTQYF.

The CDR3 here is CASSDPGYNSPLHF. As DNA, the CDR3 is TGTGCCAGCAGTGATCCGGGTTATAATTCACCCCTCCACTTT. This chain links TRBV25-1 with TRBJ1-6; the D is unclear. The CDR3 has 14 residues. V lost 3 bases to trimming and J lost 4 bases, with 7 bases between them. Germline assignment: CDR1 MGHDK and CDR2 SYGVNS.